Shown below are 30 T cell receptor beta chains from a single sample sequenced in a study of blood T cells in healthy people across ages. Through a sample-barcoded 5' primer and a J-beta primer mix, a second PCR was run for roughly 7 to 11 cycles. TCRdb called the 5' RACE reads again in MiXCR, with one record for every CDR3 protein. This sample has over 700,000 distinct CDR3 sequences, with 50% to 65% found just once. The sample comprised blood. The receptors originated from an elderly man in good health.

The sample holds a few counts of this clonotype. This CDR3 is CASTLTGTTSGANVLTF. CDR3 in DNA: TGTGCCAGCACCCTGACAGGGACCACCTCTGGGGCCAACGTCCTGACTTTC. This rearrangement joins TRBV7-2 to TRBJ2-6, with 7 bases that match TRBD1. V lost 7 bases and J lost 0; bases outside the gene matches: 9. Germline V gene sequence: CDR1 SGHTA, CDR2 FQGNSA. CDR3 size: 17 residues.

A single count supports this clonotype. The J gene is TRBJ1-6, the V gene TRBV27, with 9 bases that match TRBD1. The junction had 2 bases not matched to a gene; V was cut back by 4 bases and J by 7 bases. Per germline, CDR1 MNHEY and CDR2 SMNVEV (reference sequence). CDR3 size: 14 residues. The CDR3 DNA is TGTGCCAGCAGTTGGGACAGGGTGAATTCACCCCTCCACTTT. It is translated as CASSWDRVNSPLHF.

This chain's CDR3 is CASSPDRAEFF. CDR3 nucleotides: TGTGCCAGCTCACCGGACAGGGCGGAGTTCTTC. This chain uses TRBV18 with TRBJ2-1; 8 nucleotides match TRBD1. The trim removed 3 bases at V and 14 bases at J, leaving 3 bases unmatched. The V gene's germline CDR1 is KGHSH and CDR2 LQKENI. The CDR3 is 11 residues long.

The chain couples TRBV20-1 to TRBJ2-3; tentative D call: TRBD2 (6 bases). The CDR3 has 16 residues. Germline assignment: CDR1 DFQATT and CDR2 SNEGSKA (reference sequence). With 0 bases removed from V and 0 bases from J, the gap between germline ends came to 13 bases. In DNA, the CDR3 is TGCAGTGCTAGAGATCCGGCGGGGTCAAGCACAGATACGCAGTATTTT. Amino acid sequence: CSARDPAGSSTDTQYF.

This sequence joins TRBV7-3 and TRBJ2-1; D gene uncertain. Trimming shortened V by 0 bases and J by 6 bases, and 6 bases separated the two germline ends. The CDR3 covers 13 residues. Germline assignment: CDR1 SGHTA and CDR2 FQGTGA. CDR3: CASSLTGANEQFF. CDR3 nucleotides: TGTGCCAGCAGCTTAACAGGAGCCAATGAGCAGTTCTTC.

This clonotype has more than one count but fewer than ten. The rearrangement uses TRBV12-3 or TRBV12-4 and TRBJ1-2; D possibly corresponds to TRBD1 (5 bases). The CDR3 extends over 13 amino acids. The V and J ends lost 7 bases and 8 bases respectively, with 17 bases between them. As DNA, the CDR3 is TGTGCCAGCACCTTACGGGTGGAGGGGGGCTACACCTTC. Translating gives CASTLRVEGGYTF.

This clonotype was observed a handful of times. V usage is TRBV3-1 and J usage is TRBJ2-1; 10 bases line up with TRBD2. CDR1 is LGHDT and CDR2 is YNNKEL in the germline V gene (reference sequence). This CDR3 is 14 amino acids long. The ends lost 4 bases at V and 7 bases at J; junction bases unmatched: 4. The CDR3 reads CASSRTSGGNEQFF. CDR3 bases: TGTGCCAGCAGCCGGACTAGCGGTGGGAATGAGCAGTTCTTC.

The gene calls are TRBV7-2 and TRBJ2-3; D unclear. V was clipped by 4 bases and J by 5 bases, with 7 bases between them. Germline loops: CDR1 SGHTA, CDR2 FQGNSA. The CDR3 extends over 12 amino acids. CDR3 coding DNA: TGTGCCAGCAGCTCCTTCCAAGATACGCAGTATTTT. Translating gives CASSSFQDTQYF.

V gene TRBV6-5 combines with J gene TRBJ1-2; TRBD1 matches at 11 bases. The CDR3 contains 17 residues. V gave up 1 base and J gave up 8 bases; unmatched junction bases: 12. CDR1 is MNHEY and CDR2 is SVGAGI in the germline V gene. The CDR3 here is CASSYLRTGGSEDGYTF. DNA of the CDR3: TGTGCCAGCAGTTACTTGAGGACAGGGGGCTCGGAGGACGGCTACACCTTC.

The chain employs TRBV24-1 and TRBJ2-5; 8 nucleotides line up with TRBD2. The length of the CDR3 is 16 residues. Trimming at V came to 3 bases and at J to 5 bases, leaving 10 bases not matched to a gene. Germline V lookup: CDR1 KGHDR, CDR2 SFDVKD. CDR3 residues: CATSDQTGGGLETQYF. As DNA, the CDR3 is TGTGCCACCAGTGATCAAACCGGGGGGGGATTGGAGACCCAGTACTTC.

About this clonotype itself: Its ends do not fully match the called genes, so a read error is possible. The chain links TRBV18 to TRBJ1-5, with 7 bases identical to TRBD1. Germline V CDR1 and CDR2: KGHSH, LQKENI. This CDR3 comprises 14 residues. CDR3 nucleotide sequence: TGTGCTAGCTCACCACAGGGGCCCACTCAGCCCCAGCATTTT. It codes for CASSPQGPTQPQHF.

The chain uses TRBV11-3 and TRBJ2-4; D might be TRBD2 (5 bases). Trimming took 2 bases from V and 13 from J, leaving 21 bases between them. The CDR3 runs to 15 residues. Per the germline V gene, CDR1 is SGHNT and CDR2 is YENEEA. CDR3 amino acids: CASSLLTGMTYKQYF. The CDR3 nucleotides read TGTGCCAGCAGCTTACTAACGGGGATGACATACAAGCAGTACTTC.

The V gene is TRBV6-6, the J gene TRBJ1-2; maybe TRBD1 (6 bases). Trimming stripped 3 bases from V and 8 bases from J, with 22 bases between. Germline-derived CDR1 and CDR2 are MNHNY and SVGAGI (reference sequence). The CDR3 loop spans 16 amino acids. The CDR3 nucleotides are TGTGCCAGCAGTTATGGTTACAGGGAAATCGGGGTGGGCTACACCTTC. Protein sequence: CASSYGYREIGVGYTF.

V and J are TRBV28 and TRBJ2-1, with D possibly TRBD2 on 6 matching bases. The V gene lost 7 bases and the J gene lost 5 bases, with 18 bases spanning the gap. This CDR3 has 15 amino acids. Germline CDR1 and CDR2: MDHEN and SYDVKM. The CDR3 sequence: CASTYGTTGDNEQFF. CDR3 DNA: TGTGCCAGCACATACGGGACCACGGGGGACAATGAGCAGTTCTTC.

The chain recombines TRBV3-1 with TRBJ1-1; the match to TRBD1 covers 9 bases. Germline V gives CDR1 LGHDT, CDR2 YNNKEL (reference sequence). V gave up 0 bases and J gave up 11 bases; unmatched junction bases: 7. The CDR3 covers 14 residues. CDR3 loop: CASSQDQDRGQAFF. CDR3 DNA sequence: TGTGCCAGCAGCCAAGATCAGGACAGGGGTCAGGCTTTCTTT.

In regard to this clonotype: Compared with germline, one end of the junction differs, possibly owing to a read error. The chain carries TRBV20-1 and TRBJ1-6; D is unresolved. This CDR3 contains 15 residues. Germline values: CDR1 DFQATT, CDR2 SNEGSKA (reference sequence). The CDR3 coding sequence is TGCAGTGCTAGAGATTCGCGCCTTCAATGGGCACCCCCCCACTTT. It is translated as CSARDSRLQWAPPHF.

The V call is TRBV6-5, the J call TRBJ2-7, with TRBD2 identical over 10 bases. Germline V gene sequence: CDR1 MNHEY, CDR2 SVGAGI. V lost 0 bases to trimming and J lost 4 bases; unmatched junction nucleotides: 6. The CDR3 consists of 16 residues. The CDR3: CASSYSRSGRSYEQYF. As DNA, the CDR3 is TGTGCCAGCAGTTACTCGCGTAGCGGGAGGTCTTACGAGCAGTACTTC.

As to this clonotype: The junction and the germline gene differ at one end; a read error may be behind it. J is TRBJ2-7 and V is TRBV7-7; D not certain. Per germline, CDR1 SSHAT and CDR2 FNYEAQ (reference sequence). This CDR3 spans 12 amino acids. The CDR3 DNA reads as TGTGCTAGCAGCTTATGCCACTACGAGCAGTACTTC. It is translated as CASSLCHYEQYF.

This clonotype was seen more than once but under ten times. The chain links TRBV9 to TRBJ1-2; D is ambiguous. V gave up 1 base and J gave up 7 bases, with 8 bases separating them. Germline loops: CDR1 SGDLS, CDR2 YYNGEE. This CDR3 has 12 residues. In DNA, the CDR3 is TGTGCCAGCAGCGTACTTGGGGTTGGCTACACCTTC. Protein: CASSVLGVGYTF.

The V call is TRBV29-1, the J call TRBJ2-7, with a tentative D call TRBD1 (6 bases). Per germline, CDR1 SQVTM and CDR2 ANQGSEA. CDR3 length equals 14 residues. V was pared by 6 bases and J by 3 bases, with 18 bases between. CDR3 sequence reads: CSVKQGGGVYEQYF. The CDR3 DNA reads TGCAGCGTCAAACAGGGTGGGGGAGTCTACGAGCAGTACTTC.

V and J are TRBV14 and TRBJ2-3; D might be TRBD2 (6 bases). V shed 6 bases and J shed 9 bases, with 13 bases lying between them. Germline V CDR1 and CDR2: SGHDN, FVKESK. CDR3 length: 12 residues. The CDR3: CASRTTAGTQYF. CDR3 sequence (DNA): TGTGCCAGCAGGACCACTGCGGGGACGCAGTATTTT.

This clonotype was seen only a few times. The chain uses TRBV6-2 or TRBV6-3 and TRBJ1-2, with a weak D call TRBD1 (5 bases). V was cut by 4 bases and J by 5 bases, with 20 bases left in between. Germline CDR1 is MNHEY and CDR2 is SVGEGT. CDR3 length: 16 residues. The CDR3 is CASSSTRATAFYGYTF. The CDR3 DNA reads as TGTGCCAGCAGTTCCACCAGGGCCACAGCGTTTTATGGCTACACCTTC.

This clonotype showed up just a few times. CDR3 in DNA: TGTGCCAGCGGACGCGGACAGGGACTCGGCGAGCAGTACTTC. It codes for CASGRGQGLGEQYF. The chain couples TRBV2 to TRBJ2-7; 8 positions agree with TRBD1. V was clipped by 8 bases and J by 6 bases; unmatched bases: 12. The germline CDR1 and CDR2 sequences are SNHLY and FYNNEI. This CDR3 is built from 14 residues.

The rearrangement joins TRBV20-1 to TRBJ1-1, with D perhaps TRBD1 (5 bases). The CDR3 contains 15 residues. V was cut by 1 base and J by 3 bases, with 15 bases left in between. CDR1 is DFQATT, CDR2 SNEGSKA, per germline (reference sequence). The CDR3 region is CSARGARGPDTEAFF. The CDR3 bases are TGCAGTGCTAGAGGTGCGAGGGGCCCAGACACTGAAGCTTTCTTT.

The rearrangement joins TRBV20-1 to TRBJ2-3; D uncertain. The CDR3 length is 16 residues. V was clipped by 2 bases and J by 0 bases, with 15 bases between them. Germline V CDR1 and CDR2: DFQATT, SNEGSKA (reference sequence). This CDR3 reads CSARPHTPSSTDTQYF. The CDR3 DNA reads TGCAGTGCTAGACCACATACCCCTTCTAGCACAGATACGCAGTATTTT.

The count of this clonotype is one. This sequence joins TRBV20-1 and TRBJ1-2, with 7 bases identical to TRBD1. The CDR3 is 16 residues long. J was trimmed by 7 bases and V by 0 bases; bases with no gene match: 14. CDR1 is DFQATT, CDR2 SNEGSKA, per germline (reference sequence). The CDR3 DNA follows: TGCAGTGCTAGAGATGGGCAACAGGGGAGTGGTACTGGCTACACCTTC. Translated: CSARDGQQGSGTGYTF.

The chain couples TRBV20-1 to TRBJ2-7; D is perhaps TRBD1 or TRBD2 (5 bases each). Germline V lookup: CDR1 DFQATT, CDR2 SNEGSKA (reference sequence). CDR3 length: 14 residues. Trimming stripped 6 bases from V and 7 bases from J, with 22 bases between. The CDR3 loop reads CSAGPGGPLNEQYF. The CDR3 region has the DNA TGCAGTGCGGGACCAGGAGGCCCTCTGAATGAGCAGTACTTC.

The chain couples TRBV6-5 to TRBJ1-5; 9 bases are a match to TRBD1. After removal of 6 bases from V and 0 bases from J, the junction contained 3 bases not matched to a gene. This CDR3 contains 15 residues. Germline assignment: CDR1 MNHEY and CDR2 SVGAGI. The CDR3 reads CASSPTGGSNQPQHF. The CDR3 DNA reads as TGTGCCAGCAGCCCGACAGGGGGTAGCAATCAGCCCCAGCATTTT.

This chain joins TRBV5-1 and TRBJ2-1; TRBD1 is a possible D gene (6 bases). This CDR3 region has 15 residues. In germline, CDR1 is SGHRS, CDR2 YFSETQ. The V and J ends lost 0 bases and 7 bases respectively, with 14 bases between them. The CDR3 spells CASSLESWTANEQFF. CDR3 in DNA: TGCGCCAGCAGCTTGGAGAGTTGGACAGCAAATGAGCAGTTCTTC.

In this sample, this clonotype turned up once. V gene TRBV20-1 combines with J gene TRBJ2-1; the match to TRBD2 covers 13 bases. Germline V CDR1 and CDR2: DFQATT, SNEGSKA (reference sequence). Trimming took 6 bases from V and 10 from J; bases not matched to a gene: 9. The CDR3 spans 14 residues. CDR3 sequence: CSADRTSGRWEQFF. In DNA form, the CDR3 reads TGCAGTGCGGATCGGACTAGCGGGAGATGGGAGCAGTTCTTC.